Shown below are 10 T cell receptor beta chains from a single sample sequenced in a study of blood T cell repertoires in COVID-19. TCRdb keeps only in-frame clones here, not all; method: immunoSEQ multiplex PCR. In the table there are 350,000 or so clones, around nine tenths of which are singletons. The sequenced material came from PBMCs or T cells enriched from blood (not recorded which). These receptors were collected from a woman aged 30 to 39 who had been exposed to COVID-19.

The chain recombines TRBV10-3 with TRBJ1-5, with TRBD1 as a possible D gene (6 bases). CDR1 is ENHRY and CDR2 is SYGVKD in the germline V gene. This CDR3 is built from 13 residues. V was pared by 6 bases and J by 5 bases, with 11 bases between. The CDR3 region has the DNA TGTGCCATCAGGAACAGGGATTATCAGCCCCAGCATTTT. Protein product: CAIRNRDYQPQHF.

The chain employs TRBV18 and TRBJ1-3, with a weak D call TRBD1 (5 bases). The CDR3 is 15 residues long. Germline loops: CDR1 KGHSH, CDR2 LQKENI. Between the trimmed V and J ends, which lost 2 bases and 4 bases, there was a span of 12 bases. CDR3 nucleotide sequence: TGTGCCAGCTCACCAGGGGCACTCGACGGAAACACCATATATTTT. Translated: CASSPGALDGNTIYF.

This rearrangement joins TRBV19 to TRBJ2-5, with 8 positions matching TRBD2. Germline assignment: CDR1 LNHDA and CDR2 SQIVND (reference sequence). With V trimmed by 1 base and J by 2 bases, 0 bases remained unmatched. CDR3 size: 14 residues. The CDR3 DNA reads TGTGCCAGTAGTATAGCGGGAGGGCAAGAGACCCAGTACTTC. It translates to CASSIAGGQETQYF.

V usage is TRBV27 and J usage is TRBJ1-6, with a possible D match to TRBD1 (6 bases). CDR1 MNHEY and CDR2 SMNVEV come from the germline V gene (reference sequence). This CDR3 comprises 15 residues. V lost 2 bases to trimming and J lost 7 bases, with 12 bases between them. CDR3 coding DNA: TGTGCCAGCAGTTTACACAGGGTAGGGAATTCACCCCTCCACTTT. Translated, it gives CASSLHRVGNSPLHF.

Of note for this clone: Other nucleotide sequences from this sample produce the same CDR3. V and J are TRBV27 and TRBJ1-2; 8 bases are a match to TRBD1. V gave up 2 bases and J gave up 5 bases; unmatched junction bases: 7. The length of the CDR3 is 15 residues. The germline V gene encodes CDR1 MNHEY and CDR2 SMNVEV (reference sequence). CDR3 nucleotide sequence: TGTGCCAGCAGTTTAGGGACAGGAGCGGTATATGGCTACACCTTC. It yields the protein CASSLGTGAVYGYTF.

The rearrangement joins TRBV5-1 to TRBJ2-3; D is undetermined. Looked up from germline, CDR1 is SGHRS and CDR2 is YFSETQ. There are 15 residues in the CDR3. V was cut by 1 base and J by 1 base, with 10 bases left in between. In DNA, the CDR3 is TGCGCCAGCAGCTTGAATACGCAGGGCACAGATACGCAGTATTTT. It is translated as CASSLNTQGTDTQYF. Drawing the rest from reference TRBV5-1 and TRBJ2-3, the complete variable domain is KAGVTQTPRYLIKTRGQQVTLSCSPISGHRSVSWYQQTPGQGLQFLFEYFSETQRNKGNFPGRFSGRQFSNSRSEMNVSTLELGDSALYLCASSLNTQGTDTQYFGPGTRLTVL.

In nucleotides, the CDR3 is TGTGCCAGCAGTCCCCCAACAGAGTACTATGGCTACACCTTC. Its translation is CASSPPTEYYGYTF. The V call is TRBV28, the J call TRBJ1-2; D remains unclear. CDR1 is MDHEN and CDR2 is SYDVKM in the germline V gene. The ends were cut back, 5 bases at V and 3 bases at J, with 13 bases in the middle. The length of the CDR3 is 14 residues.

This clone was detected only a few times. Mismatch with germline at one junction end may stem from a read error. The V gene is TRBV27, the J gene TRBJ1-6; D is unclear. The CDR3 totals 16 residues. Germline CDR1 and CDR2: MNHEY and SMNVEV (reference sequence). CDR3 sequence: CASSLNYDSYNSPLHF. The CDR3 DNA sequence: TGTGCCAGCAGTTTAAACTATGACTCCTATAATTCGCCCCTCCACTTT.

The table lists this clone with a few counts. This chain uses TRBV28 with TRBJ1-2, with 7 bases matching TRBD1. In germline, CDR1 is MDHEN, CDR2 SYDVKM. The ends lost 5 bases at V and 5 bases at J; junction bases unmatched: 5. The CDR3 contains 13 residues. The CDR3, as DNA: TGTGCCAGCAGTACGGACAGGCTTTATGGCTACACCTTC. The encoded protein is CASSTDRLYGYTF.

The chain recombines TRBV5-5 with TRBJ2-5; tentative D call: TRBD2 (5 bases). Germline-derived CDR1 and CDR2 are SGHKS and YYEKEE (reference sequence). V gave up 4 bases and J gave up 5 bases, with 9 bases separating them. This CDR3 spans 12 amino acids. This CDR3 reads CASSISGETQYF. In DNA form, the CDR3 reads TGTGCCAGCAGCATCTCGGGGGAGACCCAGTACTTC.